The present T cell receptor beta chain was sequenced within a study of CD8+ T cells in alopecia areata. General study findings and limits: Higher clonality and more expanded CD8+ clones appeared in lesional than normal scalp.

This CDR3 contains 12 residues. Germline CDR1 SGHTA, CDR2 FQGNSA. V was trimmed by 4 bases and J by 4 bases, leaving 5 bases between them. About this clone: As yet, its antigen is unknown.

Sequencing relied on a cDNA template that was reverse transcribed from extracted RNA. Clones were read by immunoSEQ multiplex PCR, and TCRdb kept only the in-frame ones, dropping some. The sample yields 98,000 or so clones, approximately 60% seen once. The chain carries TRBV7-2 and TRBJ2-1, with no clear D. The sequence derives from a human donor in good health. Sequenced: CD8+ T cells sorted from blood. This CDR3 reads CASSSRYNEQFF. CDR3 DNA: TGTGCCAGCAGCTCCCGATACAATGAGCAGTTCTTC.